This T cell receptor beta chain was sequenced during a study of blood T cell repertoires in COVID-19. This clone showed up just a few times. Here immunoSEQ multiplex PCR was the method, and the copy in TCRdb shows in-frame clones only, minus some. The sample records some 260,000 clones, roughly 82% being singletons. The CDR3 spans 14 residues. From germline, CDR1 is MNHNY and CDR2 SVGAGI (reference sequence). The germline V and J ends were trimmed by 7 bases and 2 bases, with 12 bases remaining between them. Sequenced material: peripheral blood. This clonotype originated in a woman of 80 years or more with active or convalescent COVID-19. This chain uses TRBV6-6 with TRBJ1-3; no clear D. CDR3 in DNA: TGTGCCAGCATTGCGGCCGCTACTGGAAACACCATATATTTT. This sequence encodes CASIAAATGNTIYF.